The TCR beta chain described here comes from a study of PD-L1 blockade in urothelial cancer (dated by TCRdb to 2017 to 2019). About the full investigation: Every patient began therapy around 2014 and was given atezolizumab 1,200 mg intravenously every 3 weeks. About 90% of the roughly 29 patients were identified as males with urothelial cancer of bladder origin, and a prior smoking history was reported by 18 of 29 patients. Patients had an ECOG performance status of 0 or 1 and had received between 0 and 3 prior chemotherapy regimens. Blood samples were analyzed at 3 weeks after treatment start (second dose) and at 6 weeks after treatment start. Blood samples gave median yields of roughly 150,000 T cells and over 80,000 unique TCRs, along with a median clonality of about 0.084. An exploratory multi-omic analysis was conducted of the somatic, immune and clinical correlates of response to PD-L1 blockade with atezolizumab in urothelial cancer. Pretreatment tumor samples, along with matched peripheral blood serially collected before and after atezolizumab treatment, were subjected to TCR sequencing. Progression-free survival longer than 6 months counted as durable clinical benefit, and TCR features were additionally tested against both progression-free and overall survival. In the same patients, whole exome sequencing and RNA sequencing of pretreatment tumors were performed in addition to TCR sequencing. Durable clinical benefit was achieved by nine patients but not by the remaining 20. Pretreatment blood TCR-seq was available for about 28 patients, at least one posttreatment blood collection was obtained for 25 or so patients, and tumor TCR-seq was available for 25 or so patients.

Summary of the overall study and its limitations: Because the sample size was small (n ≈ 30) and many of the analyses were exploratory, the results are meant to be hypothesis-generating. Among patients with durable benefit, tumor-associated TCR clones showed greater expansion in peripheral blood 3 weeks after treatment started (n ≈ 22, p = 0.022). Improved progression-free and overall survival was found to be associated with pretreatment peripheral blood TCR clonality below the median.

Synthetic TCR analog templates were spiked into each PCR to estimate absolute template abundance from read counts. Using the immunoSEQ assay, TCRbeta CDR3 regions were amplified from genomic DNA with bias-controlled V and J gene primers. Sequencing of rearranged TCRbeta segments was done at approximately 20X coverage. Turning to the authors' computational methods: Clustering was used to correct sequencing errors, and CDR3s were annotated against IMGT to assign V, D and J genes. Only productive TCRbeta rearrangements were used in downstream analyses, excluding out-of-frame or stop-codon sequences. To compute clonality, Shannon entropy was normalized by the log of the number of unique productive sequences and then subtracted from one. Fisher's exact test with Benjamini-Hochberg correction, using a cutoff of adjusted p below 0.01, was how clones that differed between time points or between blood and tumor were identified. TCRdb took this table from immuneACCESS and kept in-frame rearrangements with V and J called. Such tables lack part of the clones; where checked against another copy, unresolved V genes explain under half of the gap, and the rest is unexplained. Clone size and V and J calls were adopted from that table, with D and trimming inferred from the DNA. This sample is represented by approximately 19,000 clones; roughly 90% of them were singletons. More than 9.5% of the sample lies in the top ten.

The time point label for this specimen denotes: pretreatment peripheral blood. The cohort included about 30 patients with locally advanced or metastatic urothelial carcinoma who were treated at Memorial Sloan Kettering on a trial protocol. Peripheral blood mononuclear cells were collected from each patient pretreatment and during treatment, giving between 1 and 8 total time points per patient. The Qiagen DNeasy Blood extraction kit was used to purify genomic DNA from total PBMCs and from tumor samples. PBMCs were collected pretreatment and during treatment and were isolated and stored as previously described. For this clone: Its antigen is not yet known. Base quality data are lacking; no much larger clone is found one base away.

The junction carries 8 bases between V and J, which are trimmed by 8 bases and 4 bases respectively. From its cysteine to its phenylalanine, the CDR3 spans 12 amino acids. Of the read, only the CDR3 DNA is kept; its 36 bases are in frame from base 1. CDR1 is given as ENHRY and CDR2 as SYGVKD, both from the germline V gene. The TCR was taken from a man in his 70s with urothelial cancer. Recombination joined TRBV10-3 with TRBJ1-4, with the D gene call left open. Sequencing used PBMCs, obtained around atezolizumab (anti-PD-L1) treatment. The encoded CDR3 is CAIGTGNEKLFF. The DNA sequence reads TGTGCCATCGGCACGGGTAATGAAAAACTGTTTTTT.